This T cell receptor beta chain was identified during a study of T cells in tuberculosis. Time point given: new active TB diagnosis, blood taken before or within 7 days of starting treatment. V gave up 3 bases and J gave up 5 bases; unmatched junction bases: 6. The CDR3 is 15 amino acids. CDR1 is SGHRS and CDR2 is YFSETQ in the germline V gene. Assay: immunoSEQ multiplex PCR; the TCRdb copy retains only in-frame clones and omits some. The data contain 25,000 to 40,000 clones, about 85% of them singletons. The source is an adult with tuberculosis. The rearrangement joins TRBV5-1 to TRBJ1-1, with 11 bases identical to TRBD1. The material sequenced was PBMCs, taken at tuberculosis diagnosis. The CDR3, as DNA: TGCGCCAGCAGCTCAACCGGGACAGGGGGGACTGAAGCTTTCTTT. This encodes CASSSTGTGGTEAFF. The entire variable domain, with the rest obtained from reference TRBV5-1 and TRBJ1-1, is as follows: KAGVTQTPRYLIKTRGQQVTLSCSPISGHRSVSWYQQTPGQGLQFLFEYFSETQRNKGNFPGRFSGRQFSNSRSEMNVSTLELGDSALYLCASSSTGTGGTEAFFGQGTRLTVV.